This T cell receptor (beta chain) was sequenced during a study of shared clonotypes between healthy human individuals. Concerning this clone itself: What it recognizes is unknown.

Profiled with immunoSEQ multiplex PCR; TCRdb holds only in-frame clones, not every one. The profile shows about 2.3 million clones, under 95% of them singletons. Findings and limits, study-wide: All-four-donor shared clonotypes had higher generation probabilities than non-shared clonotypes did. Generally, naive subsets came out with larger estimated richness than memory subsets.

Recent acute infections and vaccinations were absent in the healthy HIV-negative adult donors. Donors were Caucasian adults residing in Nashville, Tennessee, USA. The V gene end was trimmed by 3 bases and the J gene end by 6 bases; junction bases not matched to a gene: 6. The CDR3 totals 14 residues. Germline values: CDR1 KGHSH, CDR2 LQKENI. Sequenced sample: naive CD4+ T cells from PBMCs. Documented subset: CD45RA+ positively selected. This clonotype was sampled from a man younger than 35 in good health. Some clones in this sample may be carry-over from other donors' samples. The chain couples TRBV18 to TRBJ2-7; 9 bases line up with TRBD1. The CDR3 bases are TGTGCCAGCTCACCGGGGGGACAGGGTACCGAGCAGTACTTC. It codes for CASSPGGQGTEQYF.